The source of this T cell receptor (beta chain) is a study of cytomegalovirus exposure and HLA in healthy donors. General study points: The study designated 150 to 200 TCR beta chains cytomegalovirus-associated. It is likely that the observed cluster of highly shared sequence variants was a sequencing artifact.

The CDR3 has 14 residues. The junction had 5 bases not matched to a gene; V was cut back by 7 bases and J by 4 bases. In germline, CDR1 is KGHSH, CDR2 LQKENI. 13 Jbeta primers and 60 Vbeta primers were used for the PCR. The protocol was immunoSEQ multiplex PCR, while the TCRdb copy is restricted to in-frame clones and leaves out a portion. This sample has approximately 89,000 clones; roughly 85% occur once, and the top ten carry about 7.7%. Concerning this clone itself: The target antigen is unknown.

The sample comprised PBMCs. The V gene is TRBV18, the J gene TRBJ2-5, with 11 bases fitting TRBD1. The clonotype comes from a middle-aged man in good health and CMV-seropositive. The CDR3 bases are TGTGCCAGCTTCGGACAGGGGGCGGGAGAGACCCAGTACTTC. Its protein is CASFGQGAGETQYF.